What follows describes a single T cell receptor (beta chain). The antigen is undetermined. Time point denoted: patch test 2, 6 weeks after DPC sensitization. The treatment denotes: therapeutic diphenylcyclopropenone sensitization with weekly scalp DPC. TCRdb processed the RACE reads anew with MiXCR; each CDR3 protein has one entry. Of hundreds of thousands of distinct CDR3 sequences in the sample, just under 6.5% were seen once. These data originate in a study of human T cells and chemical hapten exposure. Study-wide results and caveats: The formation of large CDR3 similarity clusters by expanded TCRs significantly exceeded that of controls. TCRs exceeding a frequency of 1 in 1000 stayed unchanged under DPC sensitization.

The germline CDR1 and CDR2 sequences are SGDLS and YYNGEE. V lost 0 bases to trimming and J lost 5 bases; unmatched junction nucleotides: 6. The CDR3 is 16 residues long. Sequencing used whole blood, obtained in connection with sensitization to the hapten diphenylcyclopropenone (DPC). This receptor was taken from a woman between 18 and 29 years old with alopecia areata. Some clones in this sample may be carry-over from other donors' samples. The chain has TRBV9 and TRBJ1-2, with 11 bases aligning to TRBD1. CDR3 DNA sequence: TGTGCCAGCAGCGTAGGCGGGACAGGGGGAAAGTATGGCTACACCTTC. This encodes CASSVGGTGGKYGYTF.